This passage covers 16 T cell receptor beta chains from one sample sequenced in a study of cytomegalovirus exposure and HLA in healthy donors. Repertoires were generated with immunoSEQ multiplex PCR, while TCRdb's copy carries only in-frame clones and drops some. Among 200,000 to 300,000 clones listed, roughly 87% were seen once. The sequenced material came from PBMCs. The origin of the receptors is a woman under 40 in good health and CMV-seronegative.

The genes are TRBV4-3 and TRBJ1-2; a possible D gene is TRBD1 (5 bases). The CDR3 is 12 amino acids. The V end lost 0 bases, the J end lost 13 bases, and 12 bases lay between the germline ends. Germline assignment: CDR1 LGHNA and CDR2 YSLEER. The CDR3 loop reads CASSQDSGPGTF. Here the CDR3 DNA reads TGCGCCAGCAGCCAAGATTCAGGGCCGGGCACCTTC.

With regard to this clone: The sample carries other DNA sequences with the same CDR3. The chain links TRBV28 to TRBJ2-7; D not resolved. Germline-derived CDR1 and CDR2 are MDHEN and SYDVKM. V shed 3 bases and J shed 2 bases, with 2 bases lying between them. The CDR3 spans 11 residues. As DNA, the CDR3 is TGTGCCAGCAGTTTGACCTACGAGCAGTACTTC. Its translation is CASSLTYEQYF. Supplemented by reference TRBV28 and TRBJ2-7, the full variable domain reads DVKVTQSSRYLVKRTGEKVFLECVQDMDHENMFWYRQDPGLGLRLIYFSYDVKMKEKGDIPEGYSVSREKKERFSLILESASTNQTSMYLCASSLTYEQYFGPGTRLTVT.

The J gene is TRBJ2-5, the V gene TRBV28, with 7 bases lining up with TRBD2. From germline, CDR1 is MDHEN and CDR2 SYDVKM. The CDR3 is made up of 15 amino acids. V lost 2 bases to trimming and J lost 5 bases; unmatched junction nucleotides: 8. CDR3 DNA: TGTGCCAGCAGTTTAGCGGGACTAATGGGGGAGACCCAGTACTTC. Its protein is CASSLAGLMGETQYF.

The chain uses TRBV25-1 and TRBJ2-1; 11 nucleotides line up with TRBD1. After removal of 6 bases from V and 3 bases from J, the junction contained 4 bases not matched to a gene. In germline, CDR1 is MGHDK, CDR2 SYGVNS. The CDR3 length is 15 residues. The CDR3 loop reads CASSRGQGDYNEQFF. CDR3 coding DNA: TGTGCCAGCAGCCGGGGACAGGGGGACTACAATGAGCAGTTCTTC.

The chain links TRBV27 to TRBJ2-1, with D perhaps TRBD1 (5 bases). The germline V gene has CDR1 MNHEY and CDR2 SMNVEV (reference sequence). Trimming shortened V by 5 bases and J by 7 bases, and 9 bases separated the two germline ends. This CDR3 comprises 12 residues. The chain's CDR3 is CASSPQGNEQFF. CDR3 nucleotide sequence: TGTGCCAGCAGTCCGCAGGGAAATGAGCAGTTCTTC.

In this sample, this clone turned up once. V and J are TRBV25-1 and TRBJ2-5; a weak D match, TRBD2 (6 bases). The CDR3 is 15 residues long. CDR1 and CDR2 from the germline V gene are MGHDK and SYGVNS. V lost 3 bases to trimming and J lost 0 bases, with 11 bases between them. CDR3 sequence reads: CASSEGRSNQETQYF. The CDR3 DNA follows: TGTGCCAGCAGTGAGGGGAGGTCGAACCAAGAGACCCAGTACTTC.

This clone occurred a few times. The chain recombines TRBV2 with TRBJ2-5; 11 bases match TRBD1. Germline V gives CDR1 SNHLY, CDR2 FYNNEI. The CDR3 sequence is 13 residues long. Trimming removed 8 bases from V and 3 bases from J; junction bases left unmatched: 2. The CDR3, as DNA: TGTGCCAGCTGGGACAGGGGGAAAGAGACCCAGTACTTC. The encoded protein is CASWDRGKETQYF.

The chain couples TRBV18 to TRBJ1-5; a possible D gene is TRBD1 (5 bases). Trimming left V 2 bases short and J 6 bases short, with 14 bases between. Germline CDR1 and CDR2: KGHSH and LQKENI. The length of the CDR3 is 15 residues. The CDR3 protein is CASSPAGRAVQPQHF. In DNA, the CDR3 is TGTGCCAGCTCACCAGCCGGCAGGGCGGTTCAGCCCCAGCATTTT.

This clone was detected only a few times. The chain has TRBV27 and TRBJ2-7; D might be TRBD1 (5 bases). The CDR3 is made up of 14 amino acids. Trimming left V 4 bases short and J 2 bases short, with 12 bases between. Germline CDR1 and CDR2: MNHEY and SMNVEV (reference sequence). This CDR3 is CASSSRGVTYEQYF. CDR3 DNA: TGTGCCAGCAGTTCTAGGGGTGTTACCTACGAGCAGTACTTC.

The chain combines TRBV7-2 with TRBJ2-7; 13 bases map to TRBD2. The V gene end was trimmed by 4 bases and the J gene end by 2 bases; junction bases not matched to a gene: 5. From germline, CDR1 is SGHTA and CDR2 FQGNSA. The CDR3 consists of 16 residues. The CDR3 here is CASSSGTSGITYEQYF. CDR3 coding DNA: TGTGCCAGCAGCTCGGGGACTAGCGGGATTACCTACGAGCAGTACTTC.

This sequence joins TRBV28 and TRBJ1-5; 8 bases agree with TRBD1. CDR3 length: 13 amino acids. Germline assignment: CDR1 MDHEN and CDR2 SYDVKM. V lost 10 bases to trimming and J lost 4 bases; unmatched junction nucleotides: 6. The CDR3, as DNA: TGTGCCACCCTGCGACAGGGGAATCAGCCCCAGCATTTT. Protein: CATLRQGNQPQHF.

The chain joins TRBV5-1 to TRBJ2-3; TRBD1 agrees at 7 bases. J gave up 2 bases and V 7 bases, and 7 bases lay outside the gene matches. This CDR3 has 14 amino acids. Germline V CDR1 and CDR2: SGHRS, YFSETQ. CDR3 protein: CASQPGQHTDTQYF. As DNA, the CDR3 is TGCGCCAGCCAACCGGGACAGCACACAGATACGCAGTATTTT.

The J gene is TRBJ2-4, the V gene TRBV2; 9 nucleotides agree with TRBD1. The ends lost 5 bases at V and 2 bases at J; junction bases unmatched: 7. The CDR3 loop spans 16 amino acids. The germline V gene encodes CDR1 SNHLY and CDR2 FYNNEI. The CDR3 DNA is TGTGCCAGCAGTTTGGACAGGGGAACTCCCAAAAACATTCAGTACTTC. Amino acid sequence: CASSLDRGTPKNIQYF. The full variable domain, rest sourced from reference TRBV2 and TRBJ2-4, is EPEVTQTPSHQVTQMGQEVILRCVPISNHLYFYWYRQILGQKVEFLVSFYNNEISEKSEIFDDQFSVERPDGSNFTLKIRSTKLEDSAMYFCASSLDRGTPKNIQYFGAGTRLSVL.

The rearrangement uses TRBV7-6 and TRBJ2-7; 10 bases map to TRBD2. The germline CDR1 and CDR2 sequences are SGHVS and FNYEAQ. The CDR3 consists of 15 residues. J lost 5 bases, V lost 5 bases, and 9 bases had no gene match. The CDR3 bases are TGTGCCAGCAGCCCTCTAGCGGGAGTTTATGACGAGCAGTACTTC. This sequence encodes CASSPLAGVYDEQYF.

J is TRBJ2-1 and V is TRBV18, with D possibly TRBD1 on 5 matching bases. V lost 6 bases and J lost 5, with 11 bases in between. Looked up from germline, CDR1 is KGHSH and CDR2 is LQKENI. This CDR3 comprises 13 residues. The CDR3 DNA reads as TGTGCCAGCTCGTCGCAGGGCCACAATGAGCAGTTCTTC. Amino acid sequence: CASSSQGHNEQFF.

The CDR3 spells CASRRQGSGNTIYF. The CDR3 coding sequence is TGTGCCAGCAGAAGACAGGGTAGTGGAAACACCATATATTTT. The rearrangement joins TRBV6-5 to TRBJ1-3; 7 bases agree with TRBD1. Germline values: CDR1 MNHEY, CDR2 SVGAGI. This CDR3 is 14 amino acids long. Trimming took 6 bases from V and 3 from J; bases not matched to a gene: 5.